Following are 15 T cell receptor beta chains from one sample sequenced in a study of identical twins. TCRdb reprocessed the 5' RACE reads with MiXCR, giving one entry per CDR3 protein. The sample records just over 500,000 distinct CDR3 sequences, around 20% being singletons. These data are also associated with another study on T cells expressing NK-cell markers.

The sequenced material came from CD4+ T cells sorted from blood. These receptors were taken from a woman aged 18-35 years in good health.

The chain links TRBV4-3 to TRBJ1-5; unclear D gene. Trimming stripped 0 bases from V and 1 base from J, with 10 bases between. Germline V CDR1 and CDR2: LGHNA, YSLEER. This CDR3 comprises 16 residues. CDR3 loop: CASSQDVSVSNQPQHF. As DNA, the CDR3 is TGCGCCAGCAGCCAAGATGTGTCAGTAAGCAATCAGCCCCAGCATTTT.

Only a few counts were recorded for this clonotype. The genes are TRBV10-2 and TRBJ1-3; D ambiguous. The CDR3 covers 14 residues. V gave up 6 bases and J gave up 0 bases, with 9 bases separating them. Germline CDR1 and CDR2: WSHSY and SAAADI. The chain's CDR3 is CASSASSSGNTIYF. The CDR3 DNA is TGCGCCAGCAGCGCCAGCAGCTCTGGAAACACCATATATTTT.

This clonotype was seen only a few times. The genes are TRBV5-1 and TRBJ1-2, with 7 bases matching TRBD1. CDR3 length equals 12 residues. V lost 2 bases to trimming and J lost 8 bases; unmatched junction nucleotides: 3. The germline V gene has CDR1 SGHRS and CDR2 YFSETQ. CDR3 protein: CASSFDRAGYTF. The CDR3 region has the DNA TGCGCCAGCAGCTTTGACAGGGCCGGCTACACCTTC.

The CDR3 DNA reads as TGCAGTGCTAGTCGGGGCGGGAGGGCCGGTGAGACCCAGTACTTC. It encodes CSASRGGRAGETQYF. V gene TRBV20-1 combines with J gene TRBJ2-5; 9 positions match TRBD2. The CDR3 loop spans 15 amino acids. The J segment lost 5 bases and the V segment lost 3 bases, leaving 10 bases of the junction unmatched. Looked up from germline, CDR1 is DFQATT and CDR2 is SNEGSKA (reference sequence).

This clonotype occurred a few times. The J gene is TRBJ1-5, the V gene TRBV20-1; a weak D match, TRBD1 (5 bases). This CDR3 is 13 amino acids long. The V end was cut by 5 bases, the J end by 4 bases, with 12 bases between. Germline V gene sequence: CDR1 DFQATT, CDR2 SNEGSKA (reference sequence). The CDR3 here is CSAGTPTNQPQHF. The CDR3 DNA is TGCAGTGCTGGGACCCCGACGAATCAGCCCCAGCATTTT.

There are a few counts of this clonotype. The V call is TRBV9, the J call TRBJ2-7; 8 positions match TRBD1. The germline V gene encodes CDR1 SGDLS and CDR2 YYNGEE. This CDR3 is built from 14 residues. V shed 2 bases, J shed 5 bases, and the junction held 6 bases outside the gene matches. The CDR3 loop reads CASSVGQGNHEQYF. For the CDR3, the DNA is TGTGCCAGCAGCGTCGGACAGGGTAACCACGAGCAGTACTTC.

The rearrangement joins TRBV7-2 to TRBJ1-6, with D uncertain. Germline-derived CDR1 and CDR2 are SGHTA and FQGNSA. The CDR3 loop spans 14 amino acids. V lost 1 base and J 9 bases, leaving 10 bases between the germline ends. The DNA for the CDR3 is TGTGCCAGCAGCTTAGGGCAGCTGGGTTCACCCCTCCACTTT. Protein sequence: CASSLGQLGSPLHF.

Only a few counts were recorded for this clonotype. The CDR3 region is CASSPPGHYGYTF. The CDR3, as DNA: TGTGCCAGCTCACCGCCCGGTCACTATGGCTACACCTTC. This rearrangement joins TRBV18 to TRBJ1-2; no clear D. The CDR3 runs to 13 residues. Per the germline V gene, CDR1 is KGHSH and CDR2 is LQKENI. V was trimmed by 3 bases and J by 3 bases, leaving 8 bases between them.

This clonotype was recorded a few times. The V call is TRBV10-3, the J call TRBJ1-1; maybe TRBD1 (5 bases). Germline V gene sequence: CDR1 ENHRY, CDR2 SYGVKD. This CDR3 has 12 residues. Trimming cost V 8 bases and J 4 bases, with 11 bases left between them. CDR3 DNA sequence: TGTGCCATCGCGACGGGACCCACTGAAGCTTTCTTT. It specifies CAIATGPTEAFF.

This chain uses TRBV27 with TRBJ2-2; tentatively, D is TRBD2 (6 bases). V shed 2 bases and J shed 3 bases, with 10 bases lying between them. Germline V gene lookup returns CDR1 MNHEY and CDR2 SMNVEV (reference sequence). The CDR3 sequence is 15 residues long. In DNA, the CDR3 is TGTGCCAGCAGTTTAGGCGGGACTTACACCGGGGAGCTGTTTTTT. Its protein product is CASSLGGTYTGELFF.

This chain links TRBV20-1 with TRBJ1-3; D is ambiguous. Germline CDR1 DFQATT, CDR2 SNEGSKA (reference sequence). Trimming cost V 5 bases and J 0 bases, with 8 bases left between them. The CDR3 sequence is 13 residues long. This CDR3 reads CSAGESSGNTIYF. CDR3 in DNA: TGCAGTGCTGGCGAGAGCTCTGGAAACACCATATATTTT.

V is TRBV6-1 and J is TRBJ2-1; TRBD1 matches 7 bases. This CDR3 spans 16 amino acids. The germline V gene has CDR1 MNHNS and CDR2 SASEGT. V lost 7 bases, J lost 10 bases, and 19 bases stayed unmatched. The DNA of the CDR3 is TGTGCCAGCATCAAGACCGGGACAGCACCCTCACGGGAGCAGTTCTTC. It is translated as CASIKTGTAPSREQFF.

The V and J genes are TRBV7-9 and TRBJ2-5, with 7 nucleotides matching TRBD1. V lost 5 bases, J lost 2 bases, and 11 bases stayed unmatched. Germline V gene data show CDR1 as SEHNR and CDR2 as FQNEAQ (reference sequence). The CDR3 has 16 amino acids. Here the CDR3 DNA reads TGTGCCAGCAGCCCCGACGGCGACAGGGCTCAAGAGACCCAGTACTTC. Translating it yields CASSPDGDRAQETQYF.

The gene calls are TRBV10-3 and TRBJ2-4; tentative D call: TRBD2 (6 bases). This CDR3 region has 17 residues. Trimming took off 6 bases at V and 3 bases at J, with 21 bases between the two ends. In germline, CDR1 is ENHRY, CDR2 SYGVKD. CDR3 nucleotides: TGTGCCATCAGCCAAACTAGGGAGGCTATAGGCAAAAACATTCAGTACTTC. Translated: CAISQTREAIGKNIQYF.

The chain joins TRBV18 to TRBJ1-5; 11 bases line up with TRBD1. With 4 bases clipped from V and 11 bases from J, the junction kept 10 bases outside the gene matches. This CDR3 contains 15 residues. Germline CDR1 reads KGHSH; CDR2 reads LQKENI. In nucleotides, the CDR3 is TGTGCCAGCTCACTTTCGGGACAGGGGGATCGGACCCAGCATTTT. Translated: CASSLSGQGDRTQHF.